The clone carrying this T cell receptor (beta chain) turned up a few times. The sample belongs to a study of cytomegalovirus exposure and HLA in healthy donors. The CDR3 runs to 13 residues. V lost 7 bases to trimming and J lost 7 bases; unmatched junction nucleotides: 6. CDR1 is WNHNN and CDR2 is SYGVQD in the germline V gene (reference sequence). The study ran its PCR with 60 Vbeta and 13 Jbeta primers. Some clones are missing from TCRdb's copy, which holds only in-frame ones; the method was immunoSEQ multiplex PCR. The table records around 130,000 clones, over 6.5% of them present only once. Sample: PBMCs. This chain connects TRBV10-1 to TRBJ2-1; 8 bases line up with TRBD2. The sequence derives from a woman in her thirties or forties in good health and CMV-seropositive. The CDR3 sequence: CASTGGVRNEQFF. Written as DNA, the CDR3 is TGCGCCAGCACCGGGGGGGTGAGGAATGAGCAGTTCTTC.